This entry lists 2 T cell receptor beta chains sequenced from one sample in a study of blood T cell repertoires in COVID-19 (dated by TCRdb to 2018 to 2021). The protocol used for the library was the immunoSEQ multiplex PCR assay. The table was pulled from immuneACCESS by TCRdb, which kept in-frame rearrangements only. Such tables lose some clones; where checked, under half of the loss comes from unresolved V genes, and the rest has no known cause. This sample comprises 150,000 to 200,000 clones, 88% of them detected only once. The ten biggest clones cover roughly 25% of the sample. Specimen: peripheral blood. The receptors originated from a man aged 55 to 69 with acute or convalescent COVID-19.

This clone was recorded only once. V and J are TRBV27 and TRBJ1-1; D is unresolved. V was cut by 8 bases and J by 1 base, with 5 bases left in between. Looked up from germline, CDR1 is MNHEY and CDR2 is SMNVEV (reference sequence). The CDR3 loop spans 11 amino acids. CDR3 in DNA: TGTGCCAGCGGCCGGAACACTGAAGCTTTCTTT. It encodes CASGRNTEAFF.

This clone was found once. As DNA, the CDR3 is TGTGCCACGAGGACAGGGGGCAACTATGGCTACACCTTC. Translating it yields CATRTGGNYGYTF. The rearrangement joins TRBV6-6 to TRBJ1-2; 11 positions agree with TRBD1. This CDR3 spans 13 amino acids. V shed 10 bases and J 2 bases; nucleotides not matched to a gene: 3. The germline CDR1 and CDR2 sequences are MNHNY and SVGAGI (reference sequence).